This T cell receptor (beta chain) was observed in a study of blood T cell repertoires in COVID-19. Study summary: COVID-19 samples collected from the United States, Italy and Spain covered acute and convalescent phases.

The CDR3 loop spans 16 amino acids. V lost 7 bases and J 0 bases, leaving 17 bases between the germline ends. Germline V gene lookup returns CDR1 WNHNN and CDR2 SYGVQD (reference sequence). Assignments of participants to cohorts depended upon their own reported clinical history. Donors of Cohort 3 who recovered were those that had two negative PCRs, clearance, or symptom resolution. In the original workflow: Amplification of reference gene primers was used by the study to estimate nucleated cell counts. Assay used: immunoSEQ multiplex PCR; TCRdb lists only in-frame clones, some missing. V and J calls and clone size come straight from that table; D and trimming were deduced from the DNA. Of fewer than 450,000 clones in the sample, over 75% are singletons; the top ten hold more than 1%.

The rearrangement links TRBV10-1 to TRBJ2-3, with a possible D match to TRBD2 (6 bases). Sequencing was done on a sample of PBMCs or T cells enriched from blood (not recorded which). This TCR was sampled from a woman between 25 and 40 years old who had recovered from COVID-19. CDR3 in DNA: TGCGCCAGCACCCCTGGACGGGAGAGGAGCACAGATACGCAGTATTTT. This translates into CASTPGRERSTDTQYF.